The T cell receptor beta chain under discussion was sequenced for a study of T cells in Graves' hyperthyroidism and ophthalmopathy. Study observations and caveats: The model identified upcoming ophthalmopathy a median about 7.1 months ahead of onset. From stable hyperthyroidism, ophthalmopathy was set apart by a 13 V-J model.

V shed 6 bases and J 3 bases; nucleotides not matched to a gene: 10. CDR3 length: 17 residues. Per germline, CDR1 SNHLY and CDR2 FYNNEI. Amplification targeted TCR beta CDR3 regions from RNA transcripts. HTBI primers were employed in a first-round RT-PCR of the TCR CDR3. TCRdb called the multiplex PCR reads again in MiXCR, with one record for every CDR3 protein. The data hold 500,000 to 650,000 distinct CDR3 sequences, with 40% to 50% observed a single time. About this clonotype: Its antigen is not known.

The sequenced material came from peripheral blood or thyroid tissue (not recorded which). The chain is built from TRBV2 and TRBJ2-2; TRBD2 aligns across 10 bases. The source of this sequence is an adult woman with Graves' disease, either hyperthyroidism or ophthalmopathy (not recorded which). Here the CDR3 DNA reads TGTGCCAGCAGCCTGACTAGCGGGCCAGGGGACACCGGGGAGCTGTTTTTT. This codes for CASSLTSGPGDTGELFF.